This TCR beta chain was recorded in a study of blood T cell repertoires in COVID-19. This clone has only a few counts. With 4 bases clipped from V and 3 bases from J, the junction kept 5 bases outside the gene matches. This CDR3 spans 15 amino acids. Germline V gene data show CDR1 as PRHDT and CDR2 as FYEKMQ (reference sequence). In the original workflow: Reference gene primer amplification gave estimated nucleated cell counts. This table comes from immunoSEQ multiplex PCR, and its TCRdb copy is limited to in-frame clones, with some not included. V and J calls and clone size are those listed in that table; D and trimming were worked out from the DNA. The table lists around 370,000 clones, around 90% of them singletons, with 6% to 7.5% in the top ten.

V and J are TRBV13 and TRBJ2-1; 8 bases align to TRBD1. Sequencing used peripheral blood. This TCR derives from a man in his late teens or twenties with active or convalescent COVID-19. This chain's CDR3 is CASSYGQGSYNEQFF. The CDR3 bases are TGTGCCAGCAGCTACGGACAGGGAAGCTACAATGAGCAGTTCTTC.